Following are 22 T cell receptor beta chains from one sample sequenced in a study of blood T cell repertoires in COVID-19. Sequencing used immunoSEQ multiplex PCR; TCRdb keeps in-frame clones, though not all of them. This table has about 150,000 clones, approximately 84% appearing once. Sequenced input: peripheral blood. These receptors came from an elderly woman with COVID-19, enrolled during active disease.

The chain employs TRBV12-3 or TRBV12-4 and TRBJ1-1; D is ambiguous. V gave up 6 bases and J gave up 6 bases, with 8 bases separating them. The CDR3 consists of 11 residues. CDR3 nucleotides: TGTGCCAGCAGCGGCGGTCCTGAAGCTTTCTTT. It specifies CASSGGPEAFF.

The J gene is TRBJ1-1, the V gene TRBV4-2, with D unresolved. Germline V gene data show CDR1 as LGHNA and CDR2 as YNFKEQ. The CDR3 covers 14 residues. Trimming left V 0 bases short and J 0 bases short, with 5 bases between. The CDR3 is CASSQEHMNTEAFF. The CDR3 DNA follows: TGTGCCAGCAGCCAAGAACATATGAACACTGAAGCTTTCTTT.

The chain is built from TRBV18 and TRBJ2-5; weak D call: TRBD1 (5 bases). The CDR3 covers 13 residues. The V and J ends lost 2 bases and 5 bases respectively, with 9 bases between them. Germline V gene sequence: CDR1 KGHSH, CDR2 LQKENI. This chain's CDR3 is CASSPGATETQYF. The CDR3 DNA reads as TGTGCCAGCTCACCAGGGGCAACGGAGACCCAGTACTTC.

The V call is TRBV18, the J call TRBJ2-7; 11 positions agree with TRBD2. This CDR3 has 18 residues. CDR1 is KGHSH, CDR2 LQKENI, per germline. The V and J ends lost 2 bases and 5 bases, in that order; junction bases with no gene match: 14. The CDR3 region is CASSPILLAGETSNEQYF. The CDR3 coding sequence is TGTGCCAGCTCACCAATACTACTAGCGGGAGAAACTTCTAACGAGCAGTACTTC.

The CDR3 nucleotides are TGTGCCAGCAGCTTGGTTGACAGGGAGGATGGCTACACCTTC. Translating gives CASSLVDREDGYTF. The chain uses TRBV5-4 and TRBJ1-2; 7 nucleotides agree with TRBD1. The J segment lost 6 bases and the V segment lost 0 bases, leaving 5 bases of the junction unmatched. The CDR3 sequence is 14 residues long. In germline, CDR1 is SGHNT, CDR2 YYREEE (reference sequence).

The chain links TRBV10-3 to TRBJ2-7; no definite D call. The V end lost 3 bases, the J end lost 0 bases, and 12 bases lay between the germline ends. The CDR3 is made up of 15 amino acids. Germline V CDR1 and CDR2: ENHRY, SYGVKD. The CDR3 sequence: CAISEGVLVSYEQYF. CDR3 nucleotide sequence: TGTGCCATCAGTGAAGGAGTGCTCGTCTCCTACGAGCAGTACTTC.

This chain's CDR3 is CASSTQGIVYGYTF. As DNA, the CDR3 is TGTGCCAGCAGTACACAGGGAATCGTCTATGGCTACACCTTC. The rearrangement uses TRBV28 and TRBJ1-2; a weak D match, TRBD1 (6 bases). CDR1 is MDHEN, CDR2 SYDVKM, per germline. V dropped 5 bases and J dropped 4 bases, with 14 bases sitting between them. The CDR3 contains 14 residues.

DNA for the CDR3: TGTGCCAGCAGCAATTACGCCGGGGAGACTGAAGCTTTCTTT. Residues: CASSNYAGETEAFF. This chain uses TRBV6-2 or TRBV6-3 with TRBJ1-1; no clear D. Germline CDR1 reads MNHEY; CDR2 reads SVGEGT. The CDR3 loop spans 14 amino acids. The germline V and J ends were trimmed by 6 bases and 5 bases, with 16 bases remaining between them.

The chain employs TRBV7-3 and TRBJ2-3, with D maybe TRBD1 (6 bases). The CDR3 contains 16 residues. CDR1 and CDR2 (germline): SGHTA, FQGTGA. V shed 1 base and J shed 4 bases, with 15 bases lying between them. CDR3 in amino acids: CASSLNVRKGADTQYF. DNA of the CDR3: TGTGCCAGCAGCTTAAATGTGCGTAAGGGGGCAGATACGCAGTATTTT.

The chain couples TRBV19 to TRBJ2-5; D is possibly TRBD2 (5 bases). The germline V gene has CDR1 LNHDA and CDR2 SQIVND (reference sequence). The V and J ends lost 4 bases and 3 bases respectively, with 15 bases between them. The CDR3 length is 15 residues. CDR3 coding DNA: TGTGCCAGTAGTAAACCCCGTGGAGGTGAAGAGACCCAGTACTTC. It encodes CASSKPRGGEETQYF. Complete variable domain (other parts from reference TRBV19 and TRBJ2-5): DGGITQSPKYLFRKEGQNVTLSCEQNLNHDAMYWYRQDPGQGLRLIYYSQIVNDFQKGDIAEGYSVSREKKESFPLTVTSAQKNPTAFYLCASSKPRGGEETQYFGPGTRLLVL.

The V gene is TRBV29-1, the J gene TRBJ2-6; maybe TRBD1 (6 bases). The CDR3 extends over 13 amino acids. Trimming pared 6 bases from V and 1 base from J, leaving 7 bases between. Per germline, CDR1 SQVTM and CDR2 ANQGSEA. The CDR3 nucleotides are TGCAGCGTAACAGGGTCTGGGGCCAACGTCCTGACTTTC. Protein product: CSVTGSGANVLTF.

This clone is a singleton in its sample. The chain links TRBV5-8 to TRBJ2-5; 8 bases fit TRBD1. The length of the CDR3 is 17 residues. J lost 5 bases, V lost 4 bases, and 16 bases had no gene match. Per the germline V gene, CDR1 is SGHTS and CDR2 is YDEGEE. CDR3 sequence reads: CASSPDRQTGVKETQYF. The CDR3, as DNA: TGTGCCAGCAGCCCTGATCGCCAGACAGGGGTGAAGGAGACCCAGTACTTC. Combining the CDR3 with reference TRBV5-8 and TRBJ2-5 gives the whole variable domain EAGVTQSPTHLIKTRGQQATLRCSPISGHTSVYWYQQALGLGLQFLLWYDEGEERNRGNFPPRFSGRQFPNYSSELNVNALELEDSALYLCASSPDRQTGVKETQYFGPGTRLLVL.

The chain combines TRBV11-2 with TRBJ2-3; D perhaps matches TRBD1 (5 bases). V shed 0 bases and J shed 0 bases, with 13 bases lying between them. This CDR3 spans 17 amino acids. Germline-derived CDR1 and CDR2 are SGHAT and FQNNGV. The CDR3 here is CASSLDWQGGSTDTQYF. The CDR3 bases are TGTGCCAGCAGCTTAGATTGGCAGGGTGGGAGCACAGATACGCAGTATTTT.

The chain is built from TRBV10-2 and TRBJ1-3, with D uncertain. This CDR3 is built from 17 residues. The ends were cut back, 1 base at V and 0 bases at J, with 13 bases in the middle. Germline V lookup: CDR1 WSHSY, CDR2 SAAADI. The CDR3 nucleotides read TGCGCCAGCAGTGAGTACGGCAGGTTGAGCTCTGGAAACACCATATATTTT. It specifies CASSEYGRLSSGNTIYF.

The rearrangement links TRBV20-1 to TRBJ2-3; 12 bases match TRBD2. Losses at the gene ends were 3 bases for V and 2 bases for J; bases not matched to a gene: 3. The CDR3 covers 15 residues. From germline, CDR1 is DFQATT and CDR2 SNEGSKA (reference sequence). The CDR3: CSASRTSGATDTQYF. In DNA form, the CDR3 reads TGCAGTGCTAGTAGGACTAGCGGGGCCACAGATACGCAGTATTTT.

V and J are TRBV7-9 and TRBJ1-2; no clear D. Trimming took 1 base from V and 0 from J, leaving 12 bases between them. The germline CDR1 and CDR2 sequences are SEHNR and FQNEAQ (reference sequence). The CDR3 loop spans 16 amino acids. The CDR3 DNA sequence: TGTGCCAGCAGCTTAGATCTTGCGATTCCTAACTATGGCTACACCTTC. It translates to CASSLDLAIPNYGYTF. The entire variable domain, with the rest obtained from reference TRBV7-9 and TRBJ1-2, is as follows: DTGVSQNPRHKITKRGQNVTFRCDPISEHNRLYWYRQTLGQGPEFLTYFQNEAQLEKSRLLSDRFSAERPKGSFSTLEIQRTEQGDSAMYLCASSLDLAIPNYGYTFGSGTRLTVV.

This chain uses TRBV27 with TRBJ2-7; D gene unclear. Germline V CDR1 and CDR2: MNHEY, SMNVEV (reference sequence). Trimming shortened V by 2 bases and J by 3 bases, and 8 bases separated the two germline ends. This CDR3 comprises 13 residues. CDR3: CASSLDGDYEQYF. The CDR3, as DNA: TGTGCCAGCAGTTTAGACGGAGACTACGAGCAGTACTTC.

The chain links TRBV6-5 to TRBJ2-3; D is possibly TRBD1 (6 bases). Trimming left V 2 bases short and J 0 bases short, with 12 bases between. Germline V gene sequence: CDR1 MNHEY, CDR2 SVGAGI. The CDR3 loop spans 16 amino acids. CDR3 bases: TGTGCCAGCAGTTACAACGGACAGCCTAGCACAGATACGCAGTATTTT. It yields the protein CASSYNGQPSTDTQYF.

This clone was counted a few times. The sample contains more than one DNA sequence encoding this CDR3. CDR3 coding DNA: TGTGCCAGCAGCCGCGACAACTCCTACGAGCAGTACTTC. Its protein product is CASSRDNSYEQYF. The chain has TRBV3-1 (or the pseudogene TRBV3-2) and TRBJ2-7; D ambiguous. The CDR3 contains 13 residues. Germline V gives CDR1 LGHDT, CDR2 YNNKEL (reference sequence). V was trimmed by 4 bases and J by 0 bases, leaving 7 bases between them.

This clone was seen a single time. The rearrangement uses TRBV11-2 and TRBJ1-3, with TRBD1 matching 9 bases. Germline assignment: CDR1 SGHAT and CDR2 FQNNGV. The CDR3 is 15 residues long. Trimming cost V 4 bases and J 2 bases; bases outside gene matches: 3. In DNA form, the CDR3 reads TGTGCCAGCAGCTCCCGGACAGGGGCTGGAAACACCATATATTTT. Translation gives CASSSRTGAGNTIYF.

This clone was recorded a few times. This sequence joins TRBV30 and TRBJ1-5; 9 nucleotides align to TRBD1. CDR3 length: 14 residues. J lost 6 bases, V lost 2 bases, and 5 bases had no gene match. CDR1 is GTSNPN, CDR2 SVGIG, per germline (reference sequence). The CDR3 DNA reads as TGTGCCTGGAGTACAGGGGGCGCATTTCAGCCCCAGCATTTT. It translates to CAWSTGGAFQPQHF.

The rearrangement uses TRBV7-2 and TRBJ2-5; tentatively, D is TRBD1 (6 bases). The germline gives CDR1 SGHTA, CDR2 FQGNSA. The V end was cut by 6 bases, the J end by 7 bases, with 18 bases between. This CDR3 region has 14 residues. This CDR3 is CASRQQGQGGTQYF. The CDR3 coding sequence is TGTGCCAGCAGACAACAGGGTCAGGGCGGGACCCAGTACTTC.